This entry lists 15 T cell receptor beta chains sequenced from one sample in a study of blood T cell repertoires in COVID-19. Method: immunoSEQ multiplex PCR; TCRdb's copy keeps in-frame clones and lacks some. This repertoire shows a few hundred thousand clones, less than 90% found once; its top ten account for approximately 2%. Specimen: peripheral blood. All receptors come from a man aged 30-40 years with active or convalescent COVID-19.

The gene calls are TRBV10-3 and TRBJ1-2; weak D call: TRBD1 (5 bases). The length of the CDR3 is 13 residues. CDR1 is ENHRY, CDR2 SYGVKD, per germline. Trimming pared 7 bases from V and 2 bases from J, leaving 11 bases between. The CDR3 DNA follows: TGTGCCATCAACCCAGGGTGGAACTATGGCTACACCTTC. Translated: CAINPGWNYGYTF.

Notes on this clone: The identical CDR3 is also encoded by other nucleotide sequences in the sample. The CDR3 spells CASSLGLAGTYEQYF. CDR3 bases: TGTGCCAGCAGCTTGGGACTAGCGGGAACATACGAGCAGTACTTC. The rearrangement links TRBV5-4 to TRBJ2-7; 11 bases align to TRBD2. Germline trimming cut 0 bases from V and 4 bases from J; bases unmatched to any gene: 3. The CDR3 is made up of 15 amino acids. Germline V gene data show CDR1 as SGHNT and CDR2 as YYREEE (reference sequence).

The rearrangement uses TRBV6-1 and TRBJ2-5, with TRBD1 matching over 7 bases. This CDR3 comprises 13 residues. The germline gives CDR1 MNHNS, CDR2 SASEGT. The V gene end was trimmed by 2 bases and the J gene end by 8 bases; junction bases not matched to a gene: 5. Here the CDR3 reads CASSERQGDTQYF. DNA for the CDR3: TGTGCCAGCAGTGAAAGGCAGGGGGATACCCAGTACTTC.

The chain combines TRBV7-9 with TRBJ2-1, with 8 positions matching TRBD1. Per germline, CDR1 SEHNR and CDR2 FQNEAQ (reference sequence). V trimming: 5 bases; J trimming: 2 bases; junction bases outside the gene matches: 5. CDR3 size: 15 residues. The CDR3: CASSQEGQAYNEQFF. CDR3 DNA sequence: TGTGCCAGCAGCCAAGAGGGACAGGCCTACAATGAGCAGTTCTTC.

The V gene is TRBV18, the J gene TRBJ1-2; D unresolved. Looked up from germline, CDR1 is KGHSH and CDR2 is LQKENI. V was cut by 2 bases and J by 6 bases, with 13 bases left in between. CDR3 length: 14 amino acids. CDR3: CASSPSREVNGYTF. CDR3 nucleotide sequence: TGTGCCAGCTCACCAAGCCGGGAGGTAAATGGCTACACCTTC.

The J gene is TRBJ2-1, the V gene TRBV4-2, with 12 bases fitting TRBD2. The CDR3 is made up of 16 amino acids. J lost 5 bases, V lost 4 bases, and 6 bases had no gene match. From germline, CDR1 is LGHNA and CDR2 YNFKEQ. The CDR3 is CASSLLAGGPDNEQFF. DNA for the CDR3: TGTGCCAGCAGCCTCCTAGCGGGGGGGCCCGACAATGAGCAGTTCTTC.

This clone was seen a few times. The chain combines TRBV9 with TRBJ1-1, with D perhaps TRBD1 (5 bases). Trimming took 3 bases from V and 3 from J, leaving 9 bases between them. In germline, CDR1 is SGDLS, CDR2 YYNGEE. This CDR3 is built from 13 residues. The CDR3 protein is CASSEDSYTEAFF. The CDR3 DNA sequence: TGTGCCAGCAGCGAAGACAGCTACACTGAAGCTTTCTTT.

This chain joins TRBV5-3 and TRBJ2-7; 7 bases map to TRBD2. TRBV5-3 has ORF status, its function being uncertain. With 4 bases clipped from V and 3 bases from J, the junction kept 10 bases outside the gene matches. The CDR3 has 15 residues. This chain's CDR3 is CARSSPSGSYYEQYF. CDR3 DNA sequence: TGTGCCAGAAGCAGCCCTAGCGGTAGTTACTACGAGCAGTACTTC.

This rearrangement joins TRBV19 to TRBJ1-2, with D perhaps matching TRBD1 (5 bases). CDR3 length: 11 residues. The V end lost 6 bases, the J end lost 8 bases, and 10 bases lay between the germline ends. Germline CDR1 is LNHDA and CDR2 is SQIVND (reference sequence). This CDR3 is CASRDQGGYTF. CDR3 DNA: TGTGCCAGTAGAGATCAGGGAGGCTACACCTTC.

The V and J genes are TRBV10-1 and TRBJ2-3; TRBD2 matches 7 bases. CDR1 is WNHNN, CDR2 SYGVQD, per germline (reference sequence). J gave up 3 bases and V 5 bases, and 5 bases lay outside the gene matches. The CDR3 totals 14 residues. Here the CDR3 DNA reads TGCGCCAGCAGTCTAGCGGTGGAGACAGATACGCAGTATTTT. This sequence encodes CASSLAVETDTQYF.

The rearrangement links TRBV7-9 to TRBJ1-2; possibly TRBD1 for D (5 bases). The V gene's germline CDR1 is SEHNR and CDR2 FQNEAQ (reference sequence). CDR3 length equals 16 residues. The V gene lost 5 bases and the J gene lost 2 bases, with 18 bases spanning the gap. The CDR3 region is CASSRRGGTGNYGYTF. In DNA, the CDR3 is TGTGCCAGCAGCCGACGGGGAGGGACTGGGAACTATGGCTACACCTTC.

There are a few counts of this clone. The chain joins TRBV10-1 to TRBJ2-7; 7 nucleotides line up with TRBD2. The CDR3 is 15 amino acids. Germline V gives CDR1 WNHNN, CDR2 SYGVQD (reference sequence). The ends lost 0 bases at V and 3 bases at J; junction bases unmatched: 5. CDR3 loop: CASSESAGTIYEQYF. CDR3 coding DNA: TGCGCCAGCAGTGAGTCAGCGGGGACGATCTACGAGCAGTACTTC.

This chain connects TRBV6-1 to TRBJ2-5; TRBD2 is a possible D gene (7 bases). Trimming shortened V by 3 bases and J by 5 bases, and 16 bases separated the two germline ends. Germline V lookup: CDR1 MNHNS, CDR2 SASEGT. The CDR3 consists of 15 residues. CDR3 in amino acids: CASSDWGGAPETQYF. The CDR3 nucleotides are TGTGCCAGCAGTGATTGGGGGGGGGCCCCCGAGACCCAGTACTTC.

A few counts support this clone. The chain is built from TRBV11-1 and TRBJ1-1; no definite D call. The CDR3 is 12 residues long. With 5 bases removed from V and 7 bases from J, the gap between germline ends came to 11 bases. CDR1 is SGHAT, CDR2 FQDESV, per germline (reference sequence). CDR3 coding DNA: TGTGCCAGCAGCCAAGACCGGGATGAAGCTTTCTTT. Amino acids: CASSQDRDEAFF.

The CDR3 region is CASSSGASYEQYF. CDR3 nucleotide sequence: TGTGCCAGCAGCTCGGGAGCCTCCTACGAGCAGTACTTC. The chain links TRBV5-8 to TRBJ2-7; the D gene is possibly TRBD2 (6 bases). Germline values: CDR1 SGHTS, CDR2 YDEGEE. The germline V and J ends were trimmed by 3 bases and 0 bases, with 7 bases remaining between them. This CDR3 is built from 13 residues. The entire variable domain, with the rest obtained from reference TRBV5-8 and TRBJ2-7, is as follows: EAGVTQSPTHLIKTRGQQATLRCSPISGHTSVYWYQQALGLGLQFLLWYDEGEERNRGNFPPRFSGRQFPNYSSELNVNALELEDSALYLCASSSGASYEQYFGPGTRLTVT.